What follows are 21 T cell receptor beta chains derived from one specimen sequenced in a study of blood T cell repertoires in COVID-19. Measured with immunoSEQ multiplex PCR; TCRdb has only the in-frame clones, and not every one. The sample has 450,000 or so clones; over 75% are singletons. Sequencing was done on a sample of peripheral blood. Receptors originate from a woman aged 40 to 55 with COVID-19, enrolled during active disease.

The chain couples TRBV5-4 to TRBJ1-2, with D perhaps matching TRBD1 (6 bases). The CDR3 extends over 16 amino acids. Trimming cost V 1 base and J 5 bases, with 18 bases left between them. CDR1 is SGHNT, CDR2 YYREEE, per germline (reference sequence). The CDR3 DNA reads TGTGCCAGCAGCTTGTTGGACAGAGGCCTTGGATATGGCTACACCTTC. Residues: CASSLLDRGLGYGYTF.

The CDR3 spells CASSERFRLYGYTF. DNA of the CDR3: TGTGCCAGCAGTGAGAGGTTCCGGCTATATGGCTACACCTTC. V usage is TRBV6-1 and J usage is TRBJ1-2; no clear D. The CDR3 is made up of 14 amino acids. Trimming left V 3 bases short and J 5 bases short, with 13 bases between. Germline V gene data show CDR1 as MNHNS and CDR2 as SASEGT.

The chain couples TRBV28 to TRBJ2-7; TRBD2 matches 8 bases. Germline V gene data show CDR1 as MDHEN and CDR2 as SYDVKM. The V and J ends lost 7 bases and 6 bases, in that order; junction bases with no gene match: 14. This CDR3 has 15 residues. Here the CDR3 reads CASTNRWVAGSEQYF. The CDR3 DNA reads TGTGCCAGCACCAATCGGTGGGTAGCGGGAAGCGAGCAGTACTTC.

This chain connects TRBV19 to TRBJ1-3; 7 nucleotides align to TRBD1. Germline assignment: CDR1 LNHDA and CDR2 SQIVND (reference sequence). The V segment lost 5 bases and the J segment 0 bases; nucleotides outside the gene matches: 4. This CDR3 is built from 15 residues. The CDR3 nucleotides are TGTGCCAGTAGTCTGGGACAGATCTCTGGAAACACCATATATTTT. Encoded protein: CASSLGQISGNTIYF.

For the CDR3, the DNA is TGTGCCAGCAGTCGGTTTGGAGTAGGGGCGGATGAGCAGTTCTTC. Translation gives CASSRFGVGADEQFF. The rearrangement uses TRBV6-5 and TRBJ2-1, with D possibly TRBD1 on 5 matching bases. Deletions cut 5 bases from V and 8 bases from J, with 19 bases between. This CDR3 region has 15 residues. CDR1 and CDR2 from the germline V gene are MNHEY and SVGAGI.

V and J are TRBV10-3 and TRBJ1-1, with D perhaps TRBD1 (5 bases). This CDR3 has 14 residues. Germline V gene lookup returns CDR1 ENHRY and CDR2 SYGVKD. Trimming pared 5 bases from V and 2 bases from J, leaving 12 bases between. The chain's CDR3 is CAISPQGGNTEAFF. For the CDR3, the DNA is TGTGCCATCAGTCCCCAGGGAGGTAACACTGAAGCTTTCTTT.

The V gene is TRBV25-1, the J gene TRBJ1-2; no clear D gene. Germline V gene data show CDR1 as MGHDK and CDR2 as SYGVNS. V was clipped by 3 bases and J by 3 bases, with 5 bases between them. This CDR3 is 12 amino acids long. CDR3 coding DNA: TGTGCCAGCAGTGACCCATACTATGGCTACACCTTC. This gives the protein CASSDPYYGYTF.

This rearrangement joins TRBV19 to TRBJ1-1; no definite D call. The CDR3 has 15 residues. V was cut by 7 bases and J by 1 base, with 16 bases left in between. Per germline, CDR1 LNHDA and CDR2 SQIVND (reference sequence). Here the CDR3 DNA reads TGTGCCAGTAACAACAACCGCCGAGGGAACACTGAAGCTTTCTTT. Protein product: CASNNNRRGNTEAFF.

The chain links TRBV28 to TRBJ2-5, with D maybe TRBD1 (8 bases). CDR1 and CDR2 (germline): MDHEN, SYDVKM. V lost 8 bases and J 3 bases, leaving 16 bases between the germline ends. This CDR3 contains 14 residues. The CDR3 spells CASLTGGGKETQYF. The CDR3 region has the DNA TGTGCCAGCCTCACAGGGGGGGGAAAAGAGACCCAGTACTTC.

This sequence joins TRBV18 and TRBJ2-7; TRBD1 agrees at 9 bases. CDR3 length equals 16 residues. Germline loops: CDR1 KGHSH, CDR2 LQKENI. Trimming removed 3 bases from V and 1 base from J; junction bases left unmatched: 7. The CDR3, as DNA: TGTGCCAGCTCACCGCGTTTCGGGACAGGGTCCTACGAGCAGTACTTC. Its protein product is CASSPRFGTGSYEQYF.

The chain employs TRBV6-5 and TRBJ1-1; D is possibly TRBD1 (5 bases). CDR1 and CDR2 from the germline V gene are MNHEY and SVGAGI. The CDR3 runs to 13 residues. V lost 7 bases, J lost 4 bases, and 13 bases lay in between. The CDR3 DNA sequence: TGTGCCAGCACCCGATGGGGCAGCACTGAAGCTTTCTTT. It is translated as CASTRWGSTEAFF.

This chain uses TRBV27 with TRBJ1-2, with 8 bases identical to TRBD1. CDR1 is MNHEY and CDR2 is SMNVEV in the germline V gene (reference sequence). The CDR3 contains 17 residues. The V gene end was trimmed by 5 bases and the J gene end by 7 bases; junction bases not matched to a gene: 18. As DNA, the CDR3 is TGTGCCAGCAGTCCAGGGACAGGCCTCCCTGGGAGGTTTGGCTACACCTTC. It is translated as CASSPGTGLPGRFGYTF.

The chain uses TRBV30 and TRBJ1-1; TRBD1 aligns across 11 bases. Germline V gene sequence: CDR1 GTSNPN, CDR2 SVGIG (reference sequence). V shed 7 bases, J shed 3 bases, and the junction held 13 bases outside the gene matches. There are 16 residues in the CDR3. DNA for the CDR3: TGTGCCTTAACCGGGACAGGGGGTTACGGGGACACTGAAGCTTTCTTT. The encoded protein is CALTGTGGYGDTEAFF.

This sequence joins TRBV5-1 and TRBJ2-5; TRBD2 aligns across 13 bases. After removal of 0 bases from V and 2 bases from J, the junction contained 7 bases not matched to a gene. The germline V gene has CDR1 SGHRS and CDR2 YFSETQ. The length of the CDR3 is 18 residues. The CDR3 loop reads CASSLGRTSGGLQETQYF. The CDR3 DNA sequence: TGCGCCAGCAGCTTGGGAAGGACTAGCGGGGGACTACAAGAGACCCAGTACTTC.

The genes are TRBV18 and TRBJ1-2; no firm D call. The CDR3 consists of 15 residues. Germline values: CDR1 KGHSH, CDR2 LQKENI. The germline V and J ends were trimmed by 3 bases and 4 bases, with 15 bases remaining between them. CDR3 nucleotides: TGTGCCAGCTCACCCGGGGAGATTCGGGTCTATGGCTACACCTTC. Encoded protein: CASSPGEIRVYGYTF.

This chain uses TRBV28 with TRBJ2-6; 9 bases are shared with TRBD1. J gave up 3 bases and V 4 bases, and 4 bases lay outside the gene matches. This CDR3 is built from 16 residues. Germline V gene lookup returns CDR1 MDHEN and CDR2 SYDVKM. Written as DNA, the CDR3 is TGTGCCAGCAGTTCCCGGGACAGGGTTGGGGCCAACGTCCTGACTTTC. Translating it yields CASSSRDRVGANVLTF. Drawing the rest from reference TRBV28 and TRBJ2-6, the complete variable domain is DVKVTQSSRYLVKRTGEKVFLECVQDMDHENMFWYRQDPGLGLRLIYFSYDVKMKEKGDIPEGYSVSREKKERFSLILESASTNQTSMYLCASSSRDRVGANVLTFGAGSRLTVL.

This rearrangement joins TRBV2 to TRBJ1-4; possible D gene TRBD1, 6 bases. Per germline, CDR1 SNHLY and CDR2 FYNNEI. V lost 6 bases, J lost 7 bases, and 12 bases lay in between. This CDR3 spans 13 amino acids. In nucleotides, the CDR3 is TGTGCCAGCAGCGAGCTAGGGGGTGAAAAACTGTTTTTT. Protein product: CASSELGGEKLFF.

This chain links TRBV7-3 with TRBJ2-7; TRBD1 aligns across 7 bases. The V gene end was trimmed by 5 bases and the J gene end by 6 bases; junction bases not matched to a gene: 13. The germline V gene encodes CDR1 SGHTA and CDR2 FQGTGA. There are 15 residues in the CDR3. This CDR3 reads CASSPSAGGWGEQYF. CDR3 nucleotide sequence: TGTGCCAGCAGCCCGAGCGCAGGGGGTTGGGGCGAGCAGTACTTC.

On this clone: Other DNA sequences in this specimen translate into the identical CDR3. The V gene is TRBV27, the J gene TRBJ1-2; a possible D gene is TRBD1 (5 bases). The germline V and J ends were trimmed by 2 bases and 4 bases, with 8 bases remaining between them. Germline loops: CDR1 MNHEY, CDR2 SMNVEV (reference sequence). CDR3 size: 13 residues. In nucleotides, the CDR3 is TGTGCCAGCAGTTTAGGAGGGGCCTATGGCTACACCTTC. It translates to CASSLGGAYGYTF.

This clone was recorded only once. This chain uses TRBV5-4 with TRBJ2-1, with TRBD2 matching over 9 bases. The CDR3 contains 16 residues. V trimming: 0 bases; J trimming: 6 bases; junction bases outside the gene matches: 7. Germline CDR1 and CDR2: SGHNT and YYREEE (reference sequence). CDR3 sequence (DNA): TGTGCCAGCAGCTTGGGGGGGACTAGCCCCTCCAATGAGCAGTTCTTC. Its translation is CASSLGGTSPSNEQFF.

This sequence joins TRBV4-3 and TRBJ1-5, with D uncertain. This CDR3 has 15 amino acids. Germline assignment: CDR1 LGHNA and CDR2 YSLEER. Between the trimmed V and J ends, which lost 0 bases and 11 bases, there was a span of 17 bases. The CDR3 nucleotides read TGCGCCAGCAGCCAAGATCGGGCCGGAGGGCAGTCCCAGCATTTT. Translating gives CASSQDRAGGQSQHF.